Given below is one T cell receptor beta chain in context. Its antigen remains unidentified. The sample originates from a study of blood T cells in healthy people across ages. The CDR3 has 16 amino acids. V dropped 2 bases and J dropped 0; count of bases not matched to a gene: 6. In germline, CDR1 is SGHRS, CDR2 YFSETQ. Study results and limitations: Not knowing donor CMV status may have confounded expanded clonotype changes.

A J-beta primer mix and a sample-barcoded 5' primer were used in a second PCR of roughly 6 to 11 cycles. A template-switch adaptor containing 12 random nucleotides labeled each cDNA molecule. TCRdb ran MiXCR on the 5' RACE reads and lists one entry per CDR3 protein. The repertoire holds 980,000 or so distinct CDR3 sequences, with around 49% as singletons. The sample was blood. The rearrangement links TRBV5-1 to TRBJ2-7, with TRBD2 matching 9 bases. The clonotype was recovered from a man aged 30 to 45 in good health. CDR3 sequence: CASSFDSGGLSYEQYF. CDR3 coding DNA: TGCGCCAGCAGCTTCGATAGCGGGGGTCTCTCCTACGAGCAGTACTTC.